This record looks at one T cell receptor (beta chain) sequence and its context. V was trimmed by 5 bases and J by 2 bases, leaving 11 bases between them. This CDR3 region has 13 residues. Germline-derived CDR1 and CDR2 are SQVTM and ANQGSEA. This sample stems from a study of OX40 agonist ivuxolimab in advanced cancers. Sequencing was performed with immunoSEQ multiplex PCR; in TCRdb, only in-frame clones are kept and a portion is missing. The table lists roughly 71,000 clones, about 88% of them singletons. Material: CD4+ or CD8+ T cells sorted from blood, obtained in a trial of the OX40 agonist ivuxolimab. This clonotype was obtained from an adult with an advanced solid tumor such as melanoma, head and neck, liver or kidney cancer. The rearrangement joins TRBV29-1 to TRBJ2-3; the D gene is possibly TRBD1 (6 bases). The CDR3 protein is CSVYREVTDTQYF. The DNA for the CDR3 is TGCAGCGTTTACAGGGAAGTCACAGATACGCAGTATTTT.